These 28 T cell receptor beta chains were all obtained from the same sample, sequenced in a study of shared clonotypes between healthy human individuals. This table comes from immunoSEQ multiplex PCR, and its TCRdb copy is limited to in-frame clones, with some not included. Of fewer than 700,000 clones listed, approximately 95% were seen once; the top ten hold 0.11%. Positively selected for CCR7, the CD45RO-negative cells used as naive CD8 cells excluded terminally differentiated effector memory CD45RA+ cells. Sequencing was carried out using naive CD8+ T cells sorted from blood. The receptor set was obtained from a woman aged 25 to 45 in good health.

Concerning this clone: Other DNA sequences in the same sample also yield this CDR3. This chain uses TRBV27 with TRBJ2-7; 7 bases line up with TRBD2. The CDR3 covers 13 residues. Germline CDR1 MNHEY, CDR2 SMNVEV (reference sequence). J was trimmed by 3 bases and V by 5 bases; bases with no gene match: 4. The CDR3 spells CASSLGLGYEQYF. DNA for the CDR3: TGTGCCAGCAGTCTCGGACTAGGCTACGAGCAGTACTTC.

The gene calls are TRBV9 and TRBJ2-1; unclear D gene. The CDR3 extends over 15 amino acids. From germline, CDR1 is SGDLS and CDR2 YYNGEE. V was shortened by 4 bases and J by 5 bases, with 16 bases between the two germline ends. The CDR3 DNA reads as TGTGCCAGCAGCCTTCTCCCCGGACCGAACAATGAGCAGTTCTTC. Amino acid sequence: CASSLLPGPNNEQFF.

The rearrangement uses TRBV7-9 and TRBJ2-3; D might be TRBD2 (5 bases). The length of the CDR3 is 19 residues. The germline V gene encodes CDR1 SEHNR and CDR2 FQNEAQ (reference sequence). Trimming cost V 5 bases and J 2 bases, with 26 bases left between them. The CDR3 spells CASSPFLFGLSDLTDTQYF. The CDR3 DNA is TGTGCCAGCAGCCCCTTCCTATTCGGACTCTCGGACCTCACAGATACGCAGTATTTT.

The chain employs TRBV10-1 and TRBJ1-5; D is unresolved. The V end lost 7 bases, the J end lost 6 bases, and 19 bases lay between the germline ends. Germline V lookup: CDR1 WNHNN, CDR2 SYGVQD (reference sequence). The CDR3 length is 15 residues. CDR3 in amino acids: CASTEVSSVRQPQHF. The CDR3 DNA reads TGCGCCAGCACCGAGGTCAGCTCCGTGCGTCAGCCCCAGCATTTT.

This rearrangement joins TRBV11-2 to TRBJ2-7, with TRBD2 matching 8 bases. Trimming removed 4 bases from V and 3 bases from J; junction bases left unmatched: 8. The V gene's germline CDR1 is SGHAT and CDR2 FQNNGV. This CDR3 spans 15 amino acids. The CDR3 sequence is CASSSGGDKHYEQYF. The CDR3 DNA reads TGTGCCAGCAGCTCGGGGGGGGACAAGCACTACGAGCAGTACTTC.

A few counts support this clone. The junction and the germline gene differ at one end; a read error may be behind it. The chain couples TRBV27 to TRBJ2-7; tentative D call: TRBD1 (5 bases). This CDR3 has 12 amino acids. From germline, CDR1 is MNHEY and CDR2 SMNVEV (reference sequence). CDR3 nucleotide sequence: TGTGCCAGCAGTTTATCGGGGCTAGATCCCATCTTC. Translating it yields CASSLSGLDPIF.

This chain joins TRBV11-3 and TRBJ2-1, with D perhaps TRBD2 (6 bases). The V end was cut by 5 bases, the J end by 4 bases, with 18 bases between. Germline CDR1 reads SGHNT; CDR2 reads YENEEA. This CDR3 has 16 residues. CDR3 DNA sequence: TGTGCCAGCAGCACCCGGGCGGAGGGCCCGTACAATGAGCAGTTCTTC. Translating it yields CASSTRAEGPYNEQFF.

The J gene is TRBJ2-3, the V gene TRBV5-1; D may be TRBD1 (6 bases). There are 14 residues in the CDR3. Trimming took 8 bases from V and 0 from J, leaving 13 bases between them. In germline, CDR1 is SGHRS, CDR2 YFSETQ. CDR3 DNA sequence: TGCGCCAGTAAGGACAGACCCAGCACAGATACGCAGTATTTT. Protein product: CASKDRPSTDTQYF.

The chain carries TRBV5-4 and TRBJ1-2; 9 bases match TRBD1. Germline CDR1 reads SGHNT; CDR2 reads YYREEE (reference sequence). This CDR3 is 15 amino acids long. With 6 bases clipped from V and 4 bases from J, the junction kept 10 bases outside the gene matches. The CDR3 DNA reads as TGTGCCAGCACGGCTTGGACAGGGGAGGGCTATGGCTACACCTTC. Its translation: CASTAWTGEGYGYTF.

This chain joins TRBV27 and TRBJ2-7, with TRBD1 identical over 10 bases. V lost 3 bases and J lost 6; bases outside the gene matches: 5. The CDR3 runs to 14 residues. The germline gives CDR1 MNHEY, CDR2 SMNVEV (reference sequence). In nucleotides, the CDR3 is TGTGCCAGCAGTTTCGGGACAGGGGATTTCGAGCAGTACTTC. Amino acids: CASSFGTGDFEQYF.

This clone was seen more than once but under ten times. The chain combines TRBV25-1 with TRBJ1-5; 11 bases fit TRBD1. The length of the CDR3 is 14 residues. The ends lost 3 bases at V and 8 bases at J; junction bases unmatched: 3. Germline-derived CDR1 and CDR2 are MGHDK and SYGVNS. CDR3 amino acids: CASSDWDRGKPQHF. CDR3 DNA sequence: TGTGCCAGCAGTGATTGGGACAGGGGGAAGCCCCAGCATTTT.

The chain recombines TRBV6-5 with TRBJ2-7; 10 bases agree with TRBD2. Unmatched junction bases numbered 6, after V lost 7 bases and J lost 6 bases. This CDR3 region has 13 residues. Germline-derived CDR1 and CDR2 are MNHEY and SVGAGI. CDR3 amino acids: CASNRLAGLEQYF. CDR3 coding DNA: TGTGCCAGCAACAGACTAGCGGGCCTCGAGCAGTACTTC.

The table lists this clone with a few counts. The V call is TRBV4-1, the J call TRBJ2-6, with a weak D call TRBD2 (7 bases). This CDR3 is 20 amino acids long. V lost 6 bases and J 2 bases, leaving 26 bases between the germline ends. Germline V gene lookup returns CDR1 MGHRA and CDR2 YSYEKL. The CDR3 reads CASSRSEWGGPSTGANVLTF. DNA of the CDR3: TGCGCCAGCAGTCGTTCTGAGTGGGGGGGCCCGTCCACTGGGGCCAACGTCCTGACTTTC.

This clone was observed a single time. The chain employs TRBV10-1 and TRBJ2-2; TRBD2 matches 10 bases. From germline, CDR1 is WNHNN and CDR2 SYGVQD (reference sequence). This CDR3 has 17 amino acids. The junction had 10 bases not matched to a gene; V was cut back by 0 bases and J by 9 bases. CDR3 loop: CASSESTRLAGDRELFF. The CDR3, as DNA: TGCGCCAGCAGTGAGTCGACAAGGCTAGCGGGAGACCGGGAGCTGTTTTTT.

The V and J genes are TRBV13 and TRBJ1-4, with 10 bases matching TRBD1. From germline, CDR1 is PRHDT and CDR2 FYEKMQ (reference sequence). With V trimmed by 4 bases and J by 0 bases, 11 bases remained unmatched. This CDR3 comprises 19 residues. Here the CDR3 DNA reads TGTGCCAGCAGCTCGTCCCGGGACAGGGGACCTGCAACTAATGAAAAACTGTTTTTT. It translates to CASSSSRDRGPATNEKLFF.

This chain joins TRBV2 and TRBJ2-2; D is possibly TRBD1 (5 bases). Germline CDR1 and CDR2: SNHLY and FYNNEI. V lost 4 bases and J lost 0, with 6 bases in between. The CDR3 contains 14 residues. This chain's CDR3 is CASSGQSNTGELFF. CDR3 sequence (DNA): TGTGCCAGCAGTGGACAGTCGAACACCGGGGAGCTGTTTTTT.

The rearrangement joins TRBV29-1 to TRBJ1-1; no firm D call. This CDR3 is built from 12 residues. Per germline, CDR1 SQVTM and CDR2 ANQGSEA. V lost 3 bases and J 5 bases, leaving 10 bases between the germline ends. CDR3 sequence (DNA): TGCAGCGTTGACTACGGGGAGACTGAAGCTTTCTTT. Its protein is CSVDYGETEAFF.

The chain recombines TRBV2 with TRBJ2-7; 7 bases fit TRBD1. CDR3 length equals 14 residues. The trim removed 6 bases at V and 7 bases at J, leaving 12 bases unmatched. Germline lookup yields CDR1 SNHLY and CDR2 FYNNEI. CDR3 coding DNA: TGTGCCAGCAGAATAAGGGACAGCATGTGGGAGCAGTACTTC. This encodes CASRIRDSMWEQYF.

The chain carries TRBV7-6 and TRBJ2-2; no clear D. Germline values: CDR1 SGHVS, CDR2 FNYEAQ. Trimming stripped 1 base from V and 5 bases from J, with 5 bases between. The CDR3 spans 13 residues. CDR3 in DNA: TGTGCCAGCAGCTTAGGGGCTACCGGGGAGCTGTTTTTT. It codes for CASSLGATGELFF.

DNA of the CDR3: TGCGCCAGCAGCCAAGTTTTGCTAAGCAATCAGCCCCAGCATTTT. Translating gives CASSQVLLSNQPQHF. The gene calls are TRBV4-1 and TRBJ1-5; D ambiguous. Per the germline V gene, CDR1 is MGHRA and CDR2 is YSYEKL. The length of the CDR3 is 15 residues. V was shortened by 1 base and J by 1 base, with 8 bases between the two germline ends.

This clone was counted a single time. This chain joins TRBV6-5 and TRBJ2-1, with TRBD2 matching over 11 bases. The CDR3 runs 16 residues. CDR1 MNHEY and CDR2 SVGAGI come from the germline V gene. V lost 0 bases and J lost 2; bases outside the gene matches: 0. The CDR3 region is CASSYSLAGAYNEQFF. The CDR3 nucleotides read TGTGCCAGCAGTTACTCACTAGCGGGGGCCTACAATGAGCAGTTCTTC.

This sequence joins TRBV2 and TRBJ2-2, with 7 nucleotides matching TRBD2. Germline V CDR1 and CDR2: SNHLY, FYNNEI. The CDR3 has 17 residues. Trimming removed 5 bases from V and 0 bases from J; junction bases left unmatched: 9. CDR3: CASSHYSSGANTGELFF. In DNA, the CDR3 is TGTGCCAGCAGTCATTATTCTAGCGGTGCGAACACCGGGGAGCTGTTTTTT. The full variable domain, rest sourced from reference TRBV2 and TRBJ2-2, is EPEVTQTPSHQVTQMGQEVILRCVPISNHLYFYWYRQILGQKVEFLVSFYNNEISEKSEIFDDQFSVERPDGSNFTLKIRSTKLEDSAMYFCASSHYSSGANTGELFFGEGSRLTVL.

This chain uses TRBV30 with TRBJ1-2, with a possible D match to TRBD1 (5 bases). Trimming took off 5 bases at V and 7 bases at J, with 14 bases between the two ends. CDR1 and CDR2 (germline): GTSNPN, SVGIG (reference sequence). The CDR3 sequence is 12 residues long. The CDR3 nucleotides read TGTGCCTGGGAGGGTGGGGCTTTTGGCTACACCTTC. Translating it yields CAWEGGAFGYTF. Supplemented by reference TRBV30 and TRBJ1-2, the full variable domain reads SQTIHQWPATLVQPVGSPLSLECTVEGTSNPNLYWYRQAAGRGLQLLFYSVGIGQISSEVPQNLSASRPQDRQFILSSKKLLLSDSGFYLCAWEGGAFGYTFGSGTRLTVV.

This rearrangement joins TRBV4-1 to TRBJ1-2; 7 bases line up with TRBD1. The length of the CDR3 is 14 residues. Germline lookup yields CDR1 MGHRA and CDR2 YSYEKL. Germline trimming cut 2 bases from V and 2 bases from J; bases unmatched to any gene: 2. Written as DNA, the CDR3 is TGCGCCAGCAGCCAATCGGGACAGAACTATGGCTACACCTTC. This encodes CASSQSGQNYGYTF.

V gene TRBV28 combines with J gene TRBJ1-5; possible D gene TRBD1, 5 bases. V gave up 2 bases and J gave up 1 base, with 9 bases separating them. The CDR3 runs to 15 residues. The germline V gene encodes CDR1 MDHEN and CDR2 SYDVKM. CDR3 DNA sequence: TGTGCCAGCAGTTTAATTTGGGGGAGCAATCAGCCCCAGCATTTT. This gives the protein CASSLIWGSNQPQHF.

The genes are TRBV7-9 and TRBJ2-7; 10 bases fit TRBD1. Germline trimming cut 4 bases from V and 2 bases from J; bases unmatched to any gene: 5. This CDR3 spans 15 amino acids. Germline CDR1 and CDR2: SEHNR and FQNEAQ (reference sequence). Written as DNA, the CDR3 is TGTGCCAGCAGCTGGCCGGGACAGGGGACCTACGAGCAGTACTTC. Amino acids: CASSWPGQGTYEQYF. Using reference TRBV7-9 and TRBJ2-7 for the parts outside the CDR3, the full variable domain is DTGVSQNPRHKITKRGQNVTFRCDPISEHNRLYWYRQTLGQGPEFLTYFQNEAQLEKSRLLSDRFSAERPKGSFSTLEIQRTEQGDSAMYLCASSWPGQGTYEQYFGPGTRLTVT.

The gene calls are TRBV15 and TRBJ1-5; D is unresolved. V lost 1 base and J lost 7, with 14 bases in between. Germline CDR1 and CDR2: LNHNV and YYDKDF (reference sequence). This CDR3 has 15 amino acids. The CDR3 sequence is CATSRVPGSGQPQHF. The CDR3 nucleotides read TGTGCCACCAGCAGAGTCCCCGGTTCGGGCCAGCCCCAGCATTTT.

CDR3 amino acids: CASRSGTGGTWGPQHF. The CDR3 DNA is TGTGCCAGCAGATCCGGGACAGGGGGCACCTGGGGGCCCCAGCATTTT. V and J are TRBV28 and TRBJ1-5; TRBD1 aligns across 12 bases. V trimming: 6 bases; J trimming: 9 bases; junction bases outside the gene matches: 12. The CDR3 consists of 16 residues. The germline V gene has CDR1 MDHEN and CDR2 SYDVKM.